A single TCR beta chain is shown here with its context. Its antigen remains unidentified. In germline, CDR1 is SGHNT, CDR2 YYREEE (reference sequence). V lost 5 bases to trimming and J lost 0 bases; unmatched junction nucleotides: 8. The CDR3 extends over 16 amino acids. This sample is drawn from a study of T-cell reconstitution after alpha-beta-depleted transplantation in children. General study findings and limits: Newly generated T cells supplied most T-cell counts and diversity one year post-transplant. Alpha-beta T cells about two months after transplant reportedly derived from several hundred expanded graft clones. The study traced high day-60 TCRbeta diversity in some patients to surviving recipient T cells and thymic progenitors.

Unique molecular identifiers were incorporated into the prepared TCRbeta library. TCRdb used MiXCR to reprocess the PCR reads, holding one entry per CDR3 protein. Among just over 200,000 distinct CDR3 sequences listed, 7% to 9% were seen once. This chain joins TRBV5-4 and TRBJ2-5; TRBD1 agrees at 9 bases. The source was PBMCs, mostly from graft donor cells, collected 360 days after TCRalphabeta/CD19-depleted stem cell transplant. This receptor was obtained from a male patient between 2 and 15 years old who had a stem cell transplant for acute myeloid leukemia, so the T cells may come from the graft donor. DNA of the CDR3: TGTGCCAGCAGTTATATCGACAGGGGGTACCAAGAGACCCAGTACTTC. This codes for CASSYIDRGYQETQYF.